The clone carrying this T cell receptor (gamma chain) is termed medium-sized. Antigen unknown. Different DNA sequences within this sample yield the same CDR3. This sample is drawn from a study of Vδ1+ human thymocytes. General observations from the study: Around 20% of thymic delta-chain sequences were Vdelta2, with few Vdelta3, unlike blood Vdelta1+ controls. Thymic TRG and TRD repertoires appeared highly polyclonal. Donors shared many TRG clonotypes but few TRD clonotypes.

After alphabeta T cell depletion, CD3+ Vdelta1+ Vdelta2- thymocytes were sorted. Between roughly 96% and 99.6% of sorted thymocytes were Vdelta1+. CDR3 length: 13 amino acids. Germline assignment: CDR1 GITISATS and CDR2 ISYDGTV (reference sequence). V shed 2 bases, J shed 0 bases, and the junction held 1 base outside the gene matches. Extracted RNA was reverse transcribed into cDNA. CDR3 amplicons came from multiplex PCR with pooled V-gene forward and constant-region reverse primers. TCRdb redid clone calling on the multiplex PCR reads using CATT. The profile shows about 23,000 gamma-chain clones, roughly 13% of them singletons.

The sequence derives from a child less than two years old who had congenital heart surgery. The rearrangement uses TRGV9 and TRGJ1 or TRGJ2. The source material was Vdelta1+ gamma-delta thymocytes from the thymus. Subset denoted: FACS-sorted CD3+ TCRalphabeta- TCRVdelta1+ TCRVdelta2- thymocytes. CDR3 in DNA: TGTGCCTTGTGGGAGGAGAATTATTATAAGAAACTCTTT. This encodes CALWEENYYKKLF.